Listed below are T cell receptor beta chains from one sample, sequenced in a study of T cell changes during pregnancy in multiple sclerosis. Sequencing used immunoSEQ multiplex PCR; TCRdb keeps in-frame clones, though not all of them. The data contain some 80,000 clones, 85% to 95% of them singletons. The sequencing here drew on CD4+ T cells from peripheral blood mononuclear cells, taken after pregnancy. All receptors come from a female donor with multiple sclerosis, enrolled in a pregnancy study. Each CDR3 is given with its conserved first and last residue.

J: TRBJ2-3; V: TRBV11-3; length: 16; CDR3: CASSQGTSGSTDTQYF
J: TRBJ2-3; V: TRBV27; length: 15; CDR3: CASSFSTLRTDTQYF
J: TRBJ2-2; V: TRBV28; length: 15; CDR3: CASSLMVQGNGELFF
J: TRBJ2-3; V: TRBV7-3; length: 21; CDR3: CASSVHPSGLAGAQGTDTQYF
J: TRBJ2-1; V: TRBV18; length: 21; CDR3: CASSPPSLQPTSGIAYNEQFF
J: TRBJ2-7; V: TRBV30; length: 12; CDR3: CAWSSLGGVQYF
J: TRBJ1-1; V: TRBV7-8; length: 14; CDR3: CASSLIAGDREAFF
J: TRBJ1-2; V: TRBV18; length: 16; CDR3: CASSPSTGDLNYGYTF
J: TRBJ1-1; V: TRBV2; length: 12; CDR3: CASSERRGSAFF
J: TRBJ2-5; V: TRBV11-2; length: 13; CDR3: CASSSTGKETQYF
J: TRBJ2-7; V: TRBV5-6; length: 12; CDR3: CASSSEAYEQYF
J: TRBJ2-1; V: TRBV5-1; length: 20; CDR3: CASSSTLPRLAGGSGYEQFF
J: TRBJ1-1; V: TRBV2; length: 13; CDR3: CASSEREGTEAFF
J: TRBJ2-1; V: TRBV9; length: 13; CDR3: CASSGAVTGEQFF
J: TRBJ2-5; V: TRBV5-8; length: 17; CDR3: CASSLAFSSGSVETQYF
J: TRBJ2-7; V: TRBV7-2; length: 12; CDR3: CASRGRGYEQYF
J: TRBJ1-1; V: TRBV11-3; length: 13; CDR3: CASSRRGNTEAFF
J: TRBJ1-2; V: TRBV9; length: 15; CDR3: CASSPWDRASSGYTF
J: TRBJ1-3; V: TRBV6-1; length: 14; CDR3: CASSDRDRRNTIYF
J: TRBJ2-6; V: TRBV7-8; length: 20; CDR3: CASSLVGGTGGSSGANVLTF
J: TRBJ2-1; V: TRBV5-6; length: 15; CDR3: CASSRQKSSYNEQFF
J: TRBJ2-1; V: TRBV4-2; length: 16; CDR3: CASSQGLAGSDNEQFF
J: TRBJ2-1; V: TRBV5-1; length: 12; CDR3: CASRIVGDKQFF
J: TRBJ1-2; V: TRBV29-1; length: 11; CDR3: CSVVQGNGYTF
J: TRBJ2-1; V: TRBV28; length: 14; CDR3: CASSFAGLRNEQFF
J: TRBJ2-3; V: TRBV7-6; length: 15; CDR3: CASSLSGGTTDTQYF
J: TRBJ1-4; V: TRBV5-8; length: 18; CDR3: CASSLVFGVGQGSEKLFF
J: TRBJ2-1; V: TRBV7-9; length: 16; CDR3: CASSGLLRQGGNEQFF
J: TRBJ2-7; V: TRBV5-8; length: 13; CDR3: CASSLGQIYEQYF
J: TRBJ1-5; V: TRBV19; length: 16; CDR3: CASRDRVRGSNQPQHF
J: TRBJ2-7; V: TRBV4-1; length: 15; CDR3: CASSQPGQSSYEQYF
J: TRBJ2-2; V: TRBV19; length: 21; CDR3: CASSIPGRGQGSHTNTGELFF
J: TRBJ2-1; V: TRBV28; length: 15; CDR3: CASSLISGRVDEQFF
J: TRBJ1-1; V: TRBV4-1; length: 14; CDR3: CASSHPDGPLEAFF
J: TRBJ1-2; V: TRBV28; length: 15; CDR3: CASSYPMGGRYGYTF